The rows below give T cell receptor beta chains drawn from one sample of a study of OX40 agonist ivuxolimab in advanced cancers. TCRdb keeps only in-frame clones here, not all; method: immunoSEQ multiplex PCR. Of more than 45,000 clones in the sample, 89% are singletons; the top ten hold approximately 13%. This material consisted of CD4+ or CD8+ T cells sorted from blood, taken in a trial of the OX40 agonist ivuxolimab. The receptors were sampled from an adult with an advanced solid tumor such as melanoma, head and neck, liver or kidney cancer. Each CDR3 is given with its conserved first and last residue. D genes are given only for firm matches.

V: TRBV9
D: TRBD2
J: TRBJ2-1
DNA: TGTGCCAGCAGCGTCTCGCCTAGCGGGAGTATGGGCAATGAGCAGTTCTTC
CDR3: CASSVSPSGSMGNEQFF

V: TRBV9
D: TRBD1
J: TRBJ1-1
DNA: TGTGCCAGCAGCGTAGGGGACAGGGTCACTGAAGCTTTCTTT
CDR3: CASSVGDRVTEAFF

V: TRBV9
D: -
J: TRBJ1-3
DNA: TGTGCCAGCAGCGCTGGGGACAACCATCTCTCTGGAAACACCATATATTTT
CDR3: CASSAGDNHLSGNTIYF

V: TRBV7-3
D: -
J: TRBJ2-1
DNA: TGTGCCAGCAGCCCATGGGGAAACGGCGACAATGAGCAGTTCTTC
CDR3: CASSPWGNGDNEQFF

V: TRBV19
D: -
J: TRBJ1-5
DNA: TGTGCCAGTAGTCCCCGAGGCAATCAGCCCCAGCATTTT
CDR3: CASSPRGNQPQHF

V: TRBV28
D: -
J: TRBJ2-2
DNA: TGTGCCAGCAGTCTAAGAGGTGTAACCGGGGAGCTGTTTTTT
CDR3: CASSLRGVTGELFF

V: TRBV6-5
D: -
J: TRBJ2-1
DNA: TGTGCCAGCAGTTACTCGGCGAACAATGAGCAGTTCTTC
CDR3: CASSYSANNEQFF

V: TRBV19
D: -
J: TRBJ2-2
DNA: TGTGCCAGTAGTATCTGGGGGGAGGCCGGGGAGCTGTTTTTT
CDR3: CASSIWGEAGELFF

V: TRBV5-1
D: -
J: TRBJ2-1
DNA: TGCGCCAGCAGCTTGCGGTCCTCATACAATGAGCAGTTCTTC
CDR3: CASSLRSSYNEQFF

V: TRBV27
D: TRBD2
J: TRBJ2-1
DNA: TGTGCCAGCAGTTTACGGCGGGGGACTAGCTACAATGAGCAGTTCTTC
CDR3: CASSLRRGTSYNEQFF

V: TRBV7-9
D: -
J: TRBJ2-1
DNA: TGTGCCAGCAGCTTAGCGATCTACAATGAGCAGTTCTTC
CDR3: CASSLAIYNEQFF

V: TRBV2
D: -
J: TRBJ2-7
DNA: TGTGCCAGCCCCCTTGACGGGAACCCCTCCTACGAGCAGTACTTC
CDR3: CASPLDGNPSYEQYF

V: TRBV6-6
D: -
J: TRBJ1-5
DNA: TGTGCCAGCAGACCGGGACACTCCCAGCCCCAGCATTTT
CDR3: CASRPGHSQPQHF

V: TRBV9
D: -
J: TRBJ2-5
DNA: TGTGCCAGCAGCGTATCGGTTCTGGGCGGGGTCCAAGAGACCCAGTACTTC
CDR3: CASSVSVLGGVQETQYF

V: TRBV10-3
D: TRBD1
J: TRBJ2-2
DNA: TGTGCCTCGGATCCGGGACAGGGCAACACCGGGGAGCTGTTTTTT
CDR3: CASDPGQGNTGELFF

V: TRBV6-5
D: TRBD2
J: TRBJ2-1
DNA: TGTGCCAGCAAAACTAGCGGAGTGGTATACAATGAGCAGTTCTTC
CDR3: CASKTSGVVYNEQFF